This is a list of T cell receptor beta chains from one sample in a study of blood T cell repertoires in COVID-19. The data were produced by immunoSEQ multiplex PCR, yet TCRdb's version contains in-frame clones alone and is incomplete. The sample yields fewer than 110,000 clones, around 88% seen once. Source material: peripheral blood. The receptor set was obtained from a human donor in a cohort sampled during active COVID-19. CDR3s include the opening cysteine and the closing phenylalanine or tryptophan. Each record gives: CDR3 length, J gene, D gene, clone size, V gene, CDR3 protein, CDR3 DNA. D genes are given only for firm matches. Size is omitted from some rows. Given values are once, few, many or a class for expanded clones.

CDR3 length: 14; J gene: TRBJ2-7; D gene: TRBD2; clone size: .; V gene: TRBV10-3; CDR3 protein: CAIRASGGAYEQYF; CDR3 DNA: TGTGCCATCAGAGCTAGCGGGGGGGCCTACGAGCAGTACTTC
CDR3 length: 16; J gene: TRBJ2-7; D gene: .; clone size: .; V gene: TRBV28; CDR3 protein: CASSLLDPGHGYEQYF; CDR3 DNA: TGTGCCAGCAGTTTATTGGATCCGGGACACGGGTACGAGCAGTACTTC
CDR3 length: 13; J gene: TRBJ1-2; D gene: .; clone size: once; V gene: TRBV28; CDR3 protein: CASSSGYNYGYTF; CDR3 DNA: TGTGCCAGCAGTTCGGGTTATAACTATGGCTACACCTTC
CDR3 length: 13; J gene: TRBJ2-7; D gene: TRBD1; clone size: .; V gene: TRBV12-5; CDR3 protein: CASGLRTGSEQYF; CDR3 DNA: TGTGCTAGTGGTCTCCGGACAGGGAGCGAGCAGTACTTC
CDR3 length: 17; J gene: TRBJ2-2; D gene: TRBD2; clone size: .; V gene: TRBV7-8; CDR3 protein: CASSSQGLAGNTGELFF; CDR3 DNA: TGTGCCAGCAGCTCCCAAGGACTAGCCGGGAACACCGGGGAGCTGTTTTTT
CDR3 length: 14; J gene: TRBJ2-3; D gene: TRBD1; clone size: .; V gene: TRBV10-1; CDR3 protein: CASSDRGSTDTQYF; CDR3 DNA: TGCGCCAGCAGTGACAGGGGGAGCACAGATACGCAGTATTTT
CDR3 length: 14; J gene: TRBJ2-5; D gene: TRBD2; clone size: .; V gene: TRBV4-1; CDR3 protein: CASSQGGTRKTQYF; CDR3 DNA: TGCGCCAGCAGCCAAGGTGGGACTAGAAAGACCCAGTACTTC
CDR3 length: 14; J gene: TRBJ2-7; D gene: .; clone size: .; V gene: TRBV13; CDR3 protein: CASSLRGVSYEQYF; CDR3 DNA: TGTGCCAGCAGCTTGAGAGGCGTCTCCTACGAGCAGTACTTC
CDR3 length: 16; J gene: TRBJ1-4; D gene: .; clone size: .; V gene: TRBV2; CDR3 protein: CASSELGQGANEKLFF; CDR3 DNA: TGTGCCAGCAGTGAATTAGGGCAGGGCGCTAATGAAAAACTGTTTTTT
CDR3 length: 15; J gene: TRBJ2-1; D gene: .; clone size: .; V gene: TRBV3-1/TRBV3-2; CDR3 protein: CASSQVGYTGNEQFF; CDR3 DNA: TGTGCCAGCAGCCAAGTCGGTTATACAGGGAATGAGCAGTTCTTC
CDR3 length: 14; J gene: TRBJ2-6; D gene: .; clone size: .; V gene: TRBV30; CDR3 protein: CAWRLRVGANVLTF; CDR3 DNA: TGTGCCTGGAGACTCAGGGTTGGGGCCAACGTCCTGACTTTC
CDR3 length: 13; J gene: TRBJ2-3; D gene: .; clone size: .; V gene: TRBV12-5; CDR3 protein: CASGYRQTDTQYF; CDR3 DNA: TGTGCTAGTGGATATCGACAGACAGATACGCAGTATTTT
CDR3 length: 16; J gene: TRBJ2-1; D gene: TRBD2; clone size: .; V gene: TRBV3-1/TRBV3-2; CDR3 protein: CASSQRGLAGPNEQFF; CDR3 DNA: TGTGCCAGCAGCCAGAGGGGACTAGCGGGACCCAATGAGCAGTTCTTC
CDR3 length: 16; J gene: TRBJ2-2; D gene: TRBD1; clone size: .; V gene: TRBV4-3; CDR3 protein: CASSQSRTGFGGELFF; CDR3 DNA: TGCGCCAGCAGCCAATCTCGGACAGGGTTTGGCGGGGAGCTGTTTTTT
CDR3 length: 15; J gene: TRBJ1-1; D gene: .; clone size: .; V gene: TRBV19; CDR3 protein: CASSIQGTLNTEAFF; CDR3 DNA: TGTGCCAGTAGTATACAGGGGACACTAAACACTGAAGCTTTCTTT
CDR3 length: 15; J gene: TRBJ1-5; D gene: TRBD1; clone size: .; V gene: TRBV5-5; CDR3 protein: CASSLQGDSNQPQHF; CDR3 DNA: TGTGCCAGCAGCCTTCAGGGGGATAGCAATCAGCCCCAGCATTTT
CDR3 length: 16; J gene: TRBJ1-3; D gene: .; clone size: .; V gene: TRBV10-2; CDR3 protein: CASSDWQGSAGNTIYF; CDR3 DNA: TGCGCCAGCAGTGATTGGCAGGGGTCGGCTGGAAACACCATATATTTT
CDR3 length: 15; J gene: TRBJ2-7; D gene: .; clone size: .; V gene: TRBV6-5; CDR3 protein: CASSRQALRGYEQYF; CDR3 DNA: TGTGCCAGCAGCAGACAGGCCCTAAGGGGCTACGAGCAGTACTTC
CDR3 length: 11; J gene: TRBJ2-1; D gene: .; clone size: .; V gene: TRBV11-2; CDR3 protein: CASSPYDEQFF; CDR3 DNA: TGTGCCAGCAGCCCCTACGATGAGCAGTTCTTC
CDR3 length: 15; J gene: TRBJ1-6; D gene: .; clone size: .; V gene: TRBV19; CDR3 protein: CASCPAGHYNSPLHF; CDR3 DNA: TGTGCTTCCTGCCCGGCAGGGCATTATAATTCACCCCTCCACTTT
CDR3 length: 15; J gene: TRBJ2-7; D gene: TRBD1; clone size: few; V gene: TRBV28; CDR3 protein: CASSLTGKVSREQYF; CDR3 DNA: TGTGCCAGCAGTTTGACAGGGAAGGTGTCGAGAGAGCAGTACTTC
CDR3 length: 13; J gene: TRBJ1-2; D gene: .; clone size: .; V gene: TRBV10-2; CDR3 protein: CASSEAANYGYTF; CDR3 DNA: TGCGCCAGCAGTGAGGCGGCTAACTATGGCTACACCTTC
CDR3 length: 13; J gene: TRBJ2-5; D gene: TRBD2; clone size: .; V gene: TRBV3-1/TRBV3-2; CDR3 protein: CASHLAGEETQYF; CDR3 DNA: TGTGCCAGCCACTTAGCGGGAGAAGAGACCCAGTACTTC
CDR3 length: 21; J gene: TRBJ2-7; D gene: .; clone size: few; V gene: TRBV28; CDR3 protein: CASSLWSTATGQPRNTYEQYF; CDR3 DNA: TGTGCCAGCAGTTTATGGAGTACGGCGACGGGTCAGCCGCGAAATACCTACGAGCAGTACTTC
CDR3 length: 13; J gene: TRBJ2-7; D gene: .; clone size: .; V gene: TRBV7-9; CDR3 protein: CASSPRGLDEQYF; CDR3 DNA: TGTGCCAGCAGCCCCAGGGGTCTAGACGAGCAGTACTTC
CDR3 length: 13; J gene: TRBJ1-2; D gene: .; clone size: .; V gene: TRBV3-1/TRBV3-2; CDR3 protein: CASSQGASVGYTF; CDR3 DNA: TGTGCCAGCAGCCAAGGGGCCTCTGTCGGCTACACCTTC
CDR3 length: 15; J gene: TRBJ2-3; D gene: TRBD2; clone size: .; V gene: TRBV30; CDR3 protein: CAWSVLADGTDTQYF; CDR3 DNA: TGTGCCTGGAGTGTACTAGCGGACGGCACAGATACGCAGTATTTT
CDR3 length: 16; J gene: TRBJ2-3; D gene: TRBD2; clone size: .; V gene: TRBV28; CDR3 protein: CASSPLAGVWADTQYF; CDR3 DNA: TGTGCCAGCAGTCCCCTGGCGGGAGTGTGGGCAGATACGCAGTATTTT
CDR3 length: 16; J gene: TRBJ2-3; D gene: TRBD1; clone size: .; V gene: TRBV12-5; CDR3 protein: CASGSRQGGNTDTQYF; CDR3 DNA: TGTGCTAGTGGTTCACGACAGGGGGGAAACACAGATACGCAGTATTTT
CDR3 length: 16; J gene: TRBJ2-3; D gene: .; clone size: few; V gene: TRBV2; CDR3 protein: CASSEQTGPYTDTQYF; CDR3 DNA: TGTGCCAGCAGCGAACAGACAGGACCCTACACAGATACGCAGTATTTT
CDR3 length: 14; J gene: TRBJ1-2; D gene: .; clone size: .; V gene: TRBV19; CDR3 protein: CASSSQGSAGGYTF; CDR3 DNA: TGTGCCAGTAGTTCGCAGGGGTCTGCGGGTGGCTACACCTTC
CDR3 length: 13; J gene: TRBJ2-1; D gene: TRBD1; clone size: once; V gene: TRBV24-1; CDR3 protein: CATSGTGNNEQFF; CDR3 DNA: TGTGCCACCAGTGGGACAGGGAACAATGAGCAGTTCTTC
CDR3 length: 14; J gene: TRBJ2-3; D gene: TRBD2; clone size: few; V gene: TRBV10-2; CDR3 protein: CAISAGGPPDTQYF; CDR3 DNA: TGCGCCATCTCAGCGGGAGGGCCACCAGATACGCAGTATTTT
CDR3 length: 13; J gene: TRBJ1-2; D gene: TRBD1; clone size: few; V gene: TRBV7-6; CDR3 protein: CASSLGTGGGYTF; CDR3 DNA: TGTGCCAGCAGCTTAGGGACAGGGGGTGGCTACACCTTC
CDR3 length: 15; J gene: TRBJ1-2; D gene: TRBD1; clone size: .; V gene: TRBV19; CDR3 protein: CASSDWTGAYYGYTF; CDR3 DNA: TGTGCCAGTAGTGACTGGACAGGAGCTTACTATGGCTACACCTTC
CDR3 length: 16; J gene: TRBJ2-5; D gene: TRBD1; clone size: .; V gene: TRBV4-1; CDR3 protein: CASSQTTRQGRETQYF; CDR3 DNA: TGCGCCAGCAGCCAGACTACTAGACAGGGAAGAGAGACCCAGTACTTC
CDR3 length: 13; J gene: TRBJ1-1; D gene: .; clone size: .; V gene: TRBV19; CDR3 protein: CASSMGADTEAFF; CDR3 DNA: TGTGCCAGTAGTATGGGGGCAGACACTGAAGCTTTCTTT
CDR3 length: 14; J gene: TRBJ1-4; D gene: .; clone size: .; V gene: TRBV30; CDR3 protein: CAWSRLATNEKLFF; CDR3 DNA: TGTGCCTGGAGTCGTTTAGCCACTAATGAAAAACTGTTTTTT
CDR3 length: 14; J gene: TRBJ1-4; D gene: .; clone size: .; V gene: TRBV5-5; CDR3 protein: CASSLVEPNEKLFF; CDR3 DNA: TGTGCCAGCAGCTTGGTTGAGCCTAATGAAAAACTGTTTTTT
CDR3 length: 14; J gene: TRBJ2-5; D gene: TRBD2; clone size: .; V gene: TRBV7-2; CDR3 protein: CASSLVRGQETQYF; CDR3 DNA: TGTGCCAGCAGCTTAGTGCGGGGGCAAGAGACCCAGTACTTC
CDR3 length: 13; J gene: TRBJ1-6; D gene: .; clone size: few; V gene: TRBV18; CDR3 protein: CASSPGRGSPLHF; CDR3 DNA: TGTGCCAGCTCACCTGGAAGGGGATCACCCCTCCACTTT
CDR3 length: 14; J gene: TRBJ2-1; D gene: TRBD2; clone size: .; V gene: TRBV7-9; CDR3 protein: CASGTGGSYNEQFF; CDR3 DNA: TGTGCCAGCGGAACGGGGGGGTCCTACAATGAGCAGTTCTTC
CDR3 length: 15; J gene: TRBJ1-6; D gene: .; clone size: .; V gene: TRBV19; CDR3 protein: CASSTIYVVNSPLHF; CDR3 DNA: TGTGCCAGTAGTACCATTTACGTAGTTAATTCACCCCTCCACTTT
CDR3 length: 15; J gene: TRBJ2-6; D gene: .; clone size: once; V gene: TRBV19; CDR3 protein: CASSIGASGANVLTF; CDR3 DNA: TGTGCCAGTAGTATTGGGGCCTCTGGGGCCAACGTCCTGACTTTC
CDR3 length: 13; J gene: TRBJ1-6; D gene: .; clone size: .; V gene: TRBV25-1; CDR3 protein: CASSTGYNSPLHF; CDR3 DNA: TGTGCCAGTTCGACAGGCTATAATTCACCCCTCCACTTT
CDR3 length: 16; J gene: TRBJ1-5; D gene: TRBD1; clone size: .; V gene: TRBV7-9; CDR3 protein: CASSRGDRAYNQPQHF; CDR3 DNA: TGTGCCAGCAGCCGAGGGGACAGGGCCTACAATCAGCCCCAGCATTTT
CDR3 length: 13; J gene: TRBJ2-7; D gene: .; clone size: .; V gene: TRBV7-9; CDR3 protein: CASSPNRQGLSYF; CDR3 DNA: TGTGCCAGCAGCCCCAACCGACAGGGACTCTCTTACTTC
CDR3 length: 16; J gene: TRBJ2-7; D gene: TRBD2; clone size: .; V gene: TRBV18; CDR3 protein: CASSPSGLAVSYEQYF; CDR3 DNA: TGTGCCAGCTCCCCCTCGGGACTAGCGGTCTCCTACGAGCAGTACTTC
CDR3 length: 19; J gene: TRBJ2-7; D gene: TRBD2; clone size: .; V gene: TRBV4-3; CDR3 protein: CASSQGASGRSRGSYEQYF; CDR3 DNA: TGCGCCAGCAGCCAAGGGGCTAGCGGGAGGTCTAGGGGCTCCTACGAGCAGTACTTC
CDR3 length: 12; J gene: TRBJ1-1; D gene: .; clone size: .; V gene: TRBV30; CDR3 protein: CAWSGGYTEAFF; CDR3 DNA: TGTGCCTGGAGTGGAGGGTACACTGAAGCTTTCTTT
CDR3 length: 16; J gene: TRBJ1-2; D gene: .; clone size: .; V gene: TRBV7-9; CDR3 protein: CASSLAAREGNYGYTF; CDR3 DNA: TGTGCCAGCAGCTTAGCGGCTAGGGAGGGTAACTATGGCTACACCTTC
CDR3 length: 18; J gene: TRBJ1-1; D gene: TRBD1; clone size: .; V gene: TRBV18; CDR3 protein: CASSPRTPGQGTNTEAFF; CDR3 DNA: TGTGCCAGCTCACCACGGACTCCGGGACAGGGAACAAACACTGAAGCTTTCTTT
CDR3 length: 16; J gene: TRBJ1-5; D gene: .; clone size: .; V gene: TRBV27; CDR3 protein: CASSPDRKGSNQPQHF; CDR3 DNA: TGTGCCAGCAGTCCCGACAGGAAAGGTAGCAATCAGCCCCAGCATTTT
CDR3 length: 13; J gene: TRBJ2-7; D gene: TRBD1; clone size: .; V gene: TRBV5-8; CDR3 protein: CASSHRGIYEQYF; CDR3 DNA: TGTGCCAGCAGCCACAGGGGGATCTACGAGCAGTACTTC
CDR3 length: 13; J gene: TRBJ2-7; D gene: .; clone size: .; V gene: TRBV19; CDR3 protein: CASSMALFYEQYF; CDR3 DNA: TGTGCCAGTAGTATGGCCCTCTTTTACGAGCAGTACTTC